This entry concerns a single TCR beta chain. Which antigen it targets is not known. No clone much larger than this one lies a single base away; base qualities are absent. CDR1 and CDR2 are drawn from the germline V gene: MGHRA, YSYEKL. V lost 3 bases and J lost 0 bases; the stretch between them is 15 bases long. Taken from cysteine to phenylalanine, the CDR3 has 17 residues. The sequence is cut down to CDR3 DNA, 51 bases in frame from base 1. The sample originates from a study of OX40 agonist ivuxolimab in advanced cancers. About the study as a whole: Ivuxolimab was an agonistic, fully human IgG2 monoclonal antibody directed against OX40 (CD134), a costimulatory receptor. Patients were allowed to have had prior anti-PD-1, anti-PD-L1 or anti-CTLA-4 therapy, and approximately 37% of the dose-escalation patients had been treated with checkpoint inhibitors. Partial responses occurred in three dose-escalation patients: two with cutaneous melanoma and one with hepatocellular carcinoma. Of the 50 to 55 patients in dose escalation, about 20 had hepatocellular carcinoma, about 15 had melanoma, 9 had renal cell carcinoma and 9 had head and neck cancer. In the dose-escalation cohort, approximately 82% of patients were male, and the mean age was approximately 64 years, with a range of about 23 to 90. The paper describes the monotherapy dose-escalation part (N of about 52 patients) of the phase I trial of ivuxolimab. Peripheral TCRbeta sequencing was intended to test whether TCR sequence diversity was altered and clonal T-cell expansion was caused by ivuxolimab. Intravenous ivuxolimab was administered to patients every 2 weeks at six dose levels: 0.01, 0.1, 0.3, 1.5, 3 and 10 mg/kg.

The research as a whole found: Low levels of normalized T-cell clonal expansion were also shown by some nonresponding patients. In partial responders in the 0.1-3.0 mg/kg groups, normalized peripheral clonal expansion was found to be among the lowest, especially among CD8+ T cells. At doses from 0.1 to 3.0 mg/kg, clonal expansion was seen in both CD4+ and CD8+ blood T cells between baseline and week 6. Which antigens the clonally expanded peripheral T cells were specific for was not determined. After ivuxolimab, more expanded clones were found on average in CD8+ T cells than in CD4+ T cells.

To sequence the TCRbeta CDR3 region, genomic DNA was isolated from the sorted cells. TCRbeta CDR3 regions were sequenced using the immunoSEQ Assay. In its TCRdb copy, this immuneACCESS table keeps in-frame sequences only and misses some clones. Where compared with another copy, unresolved V genes explain less than half of these, and the others have no known cause. Across this sample there are over 50,000 clones, with 70% to 90% seen only once. Of the sample, 4% to 5.5% falls within the top ten clones. Patients with a history of autoimmune disease or receiving systemic immunosuppression were excluded from the trial. Peripheral blood for TCR sequencing was collected from all dose cohorts at baseline, on cycle 4 day 1, and on cycle 7 day 1. Samples were obtained from an open-label, multicenter, first-in-human phase I dose-escalation trial of ivuxolimab. Adults with locally advanced or metastatic melanoma, renal cell, hepatocellular, or head and neck squamous cell carcinoma were enrolled in the trial. Before TCR sequencing, CD4+ T cells and CD8+ T cells were sorted from peripheral blood as separate populations.

Sequences were derived from CD4+ or CD8+ T cells sorted from blood, sampled in a trial of the OX40 agonist ivuxolimab. The TCR sequence derives from an adult with an advanced solid tumor such as melanoma, head and neck, liver or kidney cancer. The chain links TRBV4-1 with TRBJ2-1; a tentative D call is TRBD2 (6 bases match). The CDR3 in this case is CASSHARGYSSYNEQFF. DNA sequence: TGCGCCAGCAGCCACGCGCGGGGCTATAGCTCCTACAATGAGCAGTTCTTC.